This T cell receptor beta chain was sequenced during a study of regulatory T cells in long-lasting Graves disease (dated by TCRdb to about 2021). Regarding the research as a whole: In the newly diagnosed Graves' disease group, patients had been taking antithyroid drugs for less than 3 months. The study was conducted in China and was registered as a clinical trial. A total of some 33 samples were covered by TCR sequencing, comprising approximately 13 persistent and around 20 newly diagnosed Graves' disease patients. Persistent Graves' disease patients were compared with newly diagnosed Graves' disease patients by peripheral blood TCR sequencing and RNA sequencing. The paper's findings and limits, for the study overall: Only peripheral blood was studied, because thyroid tissue, the primary lesion, was inaccessible. Compared with newly diagnosed patients, persistent Graves' disease patients had lower TCR Shannon entropy and fewer highly expanded clones, which suggests clonal expansion. The small sample size was acknowledged by the authors as a limitation that may reduce accuracy. Sequencing and analysis were limited to the TCR beta chain. Persistent patients shared more public clonotypes among themselves (around 3,000) than newly diagnosed patients did (roughly 920). TRBV28, TRBJ1-2 and TRBJ2-5 were preferentially used in persistent disease, while TRBV20-1 and TRBJ2-1 were favored in newly diagnosed disease.

Libraries were made using multiplex PCR. Data came from an Illumina HiSeq 4000. iRepertoire HTBI primers and Arm-PCR amplification of CDR3 regions were used to construct TCR beta libraries. Gel purification was performed on PCR products prior to sequencing. From the authors' description of their analysis: Across samples, 60 to 80 TRBV and roughly 13 TRBJ segments were identified and used for gene usage analysis of CDR3 amino acid clonotypes. Filtered high-quality paired reads were merged into contigs using COPE and FqMerger. BLAST was used to align contigs to the IMGT TRBV, TRBD and TRBJ reference genes, and CDR3 was defined following IMGT. Any clonotype with a frequency above 0.1% was counted as a highly expanded clone. Shannon entropy served as the measure of repertoire diversity, while the Gini coefficient captured V-J evenness. Clonotypes shared by more than one individual were considered public. Clones were called with MiXCR by TCRdb after fastp trimmed the public reads at Q25, and only in-frame beta chains were retained. Records with the same CDR3 protein are collapsed into one entry carrying the most frequent genes and DNA. These V and J calls rely on TCRdb rather than the paper's analysis. Present in this sample are 350,000 to 450,000 distinct CDR3 sequences, about 15% of which were seen just once. Jointly, the top ten make up about a sixth of the sample.

The germline V gene specifies ENHRY as CDR1 and SYGVKD as CDR2. The V end gives up 2 bases and the J end 5 bases, leaving 11 bases in the junction not matched to a gene. From cysteine to phenylalanine, the CDR3 is 17 amino acids long. Here the CDR3 DNA is all that survives: 51 bases in frame from base 1. The sample's time point label is to be understood as: newly diagnosed GD, antithyroid drugs for less than 3 months. For both TCR sequencing and RNA sequencing, RNA was extracted from PBMCs using TRIzol. The diagnosis of Graves' disease followed American Thyroid Association guidelines. Patients were recruited from an endocrinology department in Xi'an, China. Each patient gave about 8.1 milliliters of peripheral blood, collected in an EDTA anticoagulant tube. PBMCs were isolated by Ficoll Paque Plus density gradient separation without further T cell sorting. An Agilent 2100 Bioanalyzer and agarose gel were used to check RNA quality, while a NanoDrop 2000 measured RNA concentration.

In regard to this clonotype: What antigen it recognizes has not been identified. Base qualities are not provided; no much larger clone lies one nucleotide away.

Separately, the same data were catalogued under a study of T cells in Graves' hyperthyroidism and ophthalmopathy. The second investigation adds: Graves' hyperthyroidism was defined as stable when no progression to ophthalmopathy occurred over 18 months of follow-up. Hyperthyroidism patients were newly diagnosed, with disease duration under 2 months, and aged 18 to 65 years. Any patient with an uncontrolled infection, another autoimmune disease, pregnancy or lactation was excluded. Clinical symptoms, serum thyroxine and TRAb, thyroid ultrasound, and orbital computed tomography formed the basis for the diagnoses. For the first round of RT-PCR on the TCR CDR3, the HTBI primer set was used together with the Qiagen OneStep RT-PCR kit. Most expanded thyroid clonotypes (frequency above 0.001) were also found in blood, which suggests that blood repertoires may mirror thyroid immune responses. A model built on a 13 V-J signature distinguished ophthalmopathy from stable hyperthyroidism, reaching about 89% sensitivity and around 81% specificity in cross-validation and 80%/75% in testing. In validation, the model predicted progression to ophthalmopathy with 55% to 71% sensitivity and 72% to 75% specificity, a median of about six months before onset. To identify TCR V-J signatures that set the groups apart, the researchers used a discovery cohort of 90 to 100 patients, made up of around 40 with Graves' ophthalmopathy and about 60 with stable Graves' hyperthyroidism. Prospective prediction of ophthalmopathy was tested in an independent validation cohort consisting of 18 hyperthyroidism patients and 15 to 17 patients who later progressed to ophthalmopathy. The roughly 99 discovery patients were divided at random into training and test sets in a 7:3 ratio. In addition, the study compared T-cell repertoires in thyroid tissue and in blood from roughly six Graves' hyperthyroidism patients. After sampling, hyperthyroidism patients received methimazole starting at 30 mg daily, and ophthalmopathy patients received high-dose intravenous methylprednisolone. A second multiplex PCR round built the libraries, followed by size selection and purification. The libraries were sequenced on an Illumina HiSeq2000 using paired-end 100 bp reads. Raw data were processed with SOAPnuke, discarding reads with adapters, uncalled bases, mean Phred below 15, or no exact constant-primer or identifier match. COPE v1.2.5 was used to merge high-quality paired reads, and clonotypes were defined as unique nucleotide sequences. MiTCR v1.1 was used to align the clonotypes against IMGT TRBV, TRBD and TRBJ reference segments. Only V-J combinations with frequency above 0.0001, covering about 99% of repertoires, were analysed. A TCS score was defined as the ratio of F50 (clonal expansion) to E x V (chaos), with BLOSUM62-based TCRdist applied between CDR3 peptides within each V-J. Welch's t-statistics and random forest reduced fewer than 600 V-J features to under 15, which were used in a naive Bayes classifier (R e1071). Sample size was not statistically predetermined, and blinding of investigators to group allocation was not performed. The paper reports TCR Vbeta CDR3 sequencing of approximately 140 peripheral blood samples: approximately 41 ophthalmopathy, 70 to 85 hyperthyroidism and approximately 17 progressor patients.

This specimen was peripheral blood mononuclear cells (PBMCs), taken at new diagnosis, from a patient treated with antithyroid drugs. This TCR came from a woman aged 25 to 39 with Graves disease. Donor details come from another sample of the same person, matched by shared clones. This chain joins TRBV10-3 to TRBJ2-1, and TRBD1 matches 8 of the central bases. At the DNA level, the sequence is TGTGCCATCAGTGAGACCCGGACAGGGAGGACCCACAATGAGCAGTTCTTC. Its amino acids are CAISETRTGRTHNEQFF.